The present T cell receptor beta chain was sequenced within a study of blood T cells in healthy people across ages. A second PCR, run for roughly 6 to 11 cycles, used a sample-barcoded 5' primer plus a J-beta primer mix. TCRdb called the 5' RACE reads again in MiXCR, with one record for every CDR3 protein. Altogether hundreds of thousands of distinct CDR3 sequences are present, over 40% being singletons, with the ten largest covering less than 15%. Study-level points and caveats: Higher diversity and more naive CD4+ cells were features of long-lived donors, compared to aged donors.

Details on this clonotype: Its antigen is still unknown.

The CDR3 consists of 13 residues. Trimming shortened V by 5 bases and J by 8 bases, and 15 bases separated the two germline ends. Germline V gene data show CDR1 as SEHNR and CDR2 as FQNEAQ (reference sequence). The specimen was blood. The chain couples TRBV7-9 to TRBJ1-2, with D maybe TRBD1 (6 bases). This receptor was taken from a woman aged 80 or over in good health. CDR3 DNA sequence: TGTGCCAGCAGCCCTCGGGGGGCGCGCGGCTACACCTTC. Amino acid sequence: CASSPRGARGYTF.